This T cell receptor beta chain was sequenced in a study of T cell responses to AZD1222 COVID-19 vaccine. Sequencing used immunoSEQ multiplex PCR; TCRdb keeps in-frame clones, though not all of them. The sample lists 140,000 to 150,000 clones; under 95% were seen once. Findings of the study overall: Vaccine-related CD4 TCRs covered spike, predominating at 160-218 and 743-854.

This CDR3 region has 17 residues. Germline CDR1 and CDR2: SGHRS and YFSETQ. V trimming: 4 bases; J trimming: 2 bases; junction bases outside the gene matches: 13. For this clone: Its antigen is not known.

The chain employs TRBV5-1 and TRBJ2-7; 9 bases match TRBD1. The specimen comprised peripheral blood, sampled on day 0 of AZD1222 vaccination. The receptor comes from an adult in good health. DNA of the CDR3: TGCGCCAGCAGCCCATTTCATCCGGGACAGGGAACCTACGAGCAGTACTTC. Encoded protein: CASSPFHPGQGTYEQYF.